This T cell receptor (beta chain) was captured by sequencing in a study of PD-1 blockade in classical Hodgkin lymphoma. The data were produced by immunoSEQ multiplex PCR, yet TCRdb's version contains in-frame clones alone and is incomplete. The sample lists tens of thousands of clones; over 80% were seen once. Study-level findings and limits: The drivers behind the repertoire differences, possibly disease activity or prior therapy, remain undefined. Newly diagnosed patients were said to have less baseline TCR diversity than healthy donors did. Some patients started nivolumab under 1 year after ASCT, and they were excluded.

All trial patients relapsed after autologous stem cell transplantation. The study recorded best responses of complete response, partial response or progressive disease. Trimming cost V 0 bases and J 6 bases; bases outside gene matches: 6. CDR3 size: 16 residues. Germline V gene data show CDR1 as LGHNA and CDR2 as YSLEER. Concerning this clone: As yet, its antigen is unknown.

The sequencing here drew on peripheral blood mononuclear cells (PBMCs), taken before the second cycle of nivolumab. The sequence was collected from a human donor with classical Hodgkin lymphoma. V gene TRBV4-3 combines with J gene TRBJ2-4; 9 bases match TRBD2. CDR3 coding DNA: TGCGCCAGCAGCCAAGATAGTAGCGGGAGTAGAAACATTCAGTACTTC. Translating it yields CASSQDSSGSRNIQYF.